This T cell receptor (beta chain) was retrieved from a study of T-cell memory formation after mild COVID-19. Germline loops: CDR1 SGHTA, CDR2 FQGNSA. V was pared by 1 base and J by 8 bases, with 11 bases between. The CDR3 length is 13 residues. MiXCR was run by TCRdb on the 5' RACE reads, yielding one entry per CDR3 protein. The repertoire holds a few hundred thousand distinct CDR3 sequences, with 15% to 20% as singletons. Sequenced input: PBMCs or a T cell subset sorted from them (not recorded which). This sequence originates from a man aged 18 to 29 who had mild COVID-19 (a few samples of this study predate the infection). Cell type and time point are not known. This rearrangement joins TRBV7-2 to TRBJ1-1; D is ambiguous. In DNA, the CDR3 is TGTGCCAGCAGCTTAGTCGTCATTCCCGAAGCTTTCTTT. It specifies CASSLVVIPEAFF.